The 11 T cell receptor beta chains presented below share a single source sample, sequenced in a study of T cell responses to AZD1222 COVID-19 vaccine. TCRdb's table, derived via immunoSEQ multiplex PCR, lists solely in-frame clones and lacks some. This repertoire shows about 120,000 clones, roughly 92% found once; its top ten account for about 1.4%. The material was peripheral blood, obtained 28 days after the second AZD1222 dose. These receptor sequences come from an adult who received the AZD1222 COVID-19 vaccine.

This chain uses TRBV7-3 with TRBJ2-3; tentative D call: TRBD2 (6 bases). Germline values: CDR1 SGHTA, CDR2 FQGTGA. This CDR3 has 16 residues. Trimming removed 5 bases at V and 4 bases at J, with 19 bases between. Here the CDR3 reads CASSPRLDSPPDTQYF. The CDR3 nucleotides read TGTGCCAGCAGCCCCAGACTAGATTCGCCCCCAGATACGCAGTATTTT.

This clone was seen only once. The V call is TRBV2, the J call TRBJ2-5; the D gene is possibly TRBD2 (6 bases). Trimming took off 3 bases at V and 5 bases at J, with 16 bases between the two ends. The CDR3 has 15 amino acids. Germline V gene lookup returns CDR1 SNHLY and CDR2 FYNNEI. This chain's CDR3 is CASSDFPRRAETQYF. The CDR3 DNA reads TGTGCCAGCAGTGACTTCCCAAGGAGGGCGGAGACCCAGTACTTC.

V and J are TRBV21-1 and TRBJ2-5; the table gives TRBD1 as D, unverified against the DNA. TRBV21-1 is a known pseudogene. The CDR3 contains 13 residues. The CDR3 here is CASSKDREETQYF. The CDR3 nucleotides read TGTGCCAGCAGCAAAGACAGGGAAGAGACCCAGTACTTC.

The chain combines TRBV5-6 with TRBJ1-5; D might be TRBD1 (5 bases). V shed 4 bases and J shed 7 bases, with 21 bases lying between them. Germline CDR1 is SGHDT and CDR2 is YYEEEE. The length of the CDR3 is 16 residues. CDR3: CASSLETPGCLQPQHF. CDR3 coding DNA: TGTGCCAGCAGCCTCGAGACCCCAGGGTGTCTCCAGCCCCAGCATTTT.

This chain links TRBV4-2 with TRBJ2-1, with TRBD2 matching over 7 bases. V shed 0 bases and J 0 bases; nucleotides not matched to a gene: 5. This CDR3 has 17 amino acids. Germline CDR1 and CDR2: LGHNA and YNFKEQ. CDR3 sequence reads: CASSQDGRDYSYNEQFF. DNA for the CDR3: TGTGCCAGCAGCCAAGATGGTAGGGACTACTCCTACAATGAGCAGTTCTTC.

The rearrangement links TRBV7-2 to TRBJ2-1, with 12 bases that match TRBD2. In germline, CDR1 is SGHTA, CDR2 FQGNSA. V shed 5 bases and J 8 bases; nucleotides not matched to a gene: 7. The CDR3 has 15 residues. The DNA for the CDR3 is TGTGCCAGCAGCGCCCAACTAGCGGGAGGCCATGAGCAGTTCTTC. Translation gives CASSAQLAGGHEQFF.

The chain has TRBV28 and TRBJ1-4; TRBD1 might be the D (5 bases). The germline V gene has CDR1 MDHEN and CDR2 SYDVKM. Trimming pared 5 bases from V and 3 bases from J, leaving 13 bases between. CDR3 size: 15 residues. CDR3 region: CASSPVRVSNEKLFF. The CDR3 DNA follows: TGTGCCAGCAGTCCCGTCAGGGTGTCTAATGAAAAACTGTTTTTT. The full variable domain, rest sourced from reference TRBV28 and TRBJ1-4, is DVKVTQSSRYLVKRTGEKVFLECVQDMDHENMFWYRQDPGLGLRLIYFSYDVKMKEKGDIPEGYSVSREKKERFSLILESASTNQTSMYLCASSPVRVSNEKLFFGSGTQLSVL.

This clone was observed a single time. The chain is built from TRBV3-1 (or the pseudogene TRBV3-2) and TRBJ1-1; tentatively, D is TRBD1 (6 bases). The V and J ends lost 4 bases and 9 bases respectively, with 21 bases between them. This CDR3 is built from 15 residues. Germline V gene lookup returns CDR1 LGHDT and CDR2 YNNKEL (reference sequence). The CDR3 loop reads CASSPPGQEGEKAFF. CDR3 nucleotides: TGTGCCAGCAGCCCCCCCGGGCAGGAGGGGGAAAAAGCTTTCTTT.

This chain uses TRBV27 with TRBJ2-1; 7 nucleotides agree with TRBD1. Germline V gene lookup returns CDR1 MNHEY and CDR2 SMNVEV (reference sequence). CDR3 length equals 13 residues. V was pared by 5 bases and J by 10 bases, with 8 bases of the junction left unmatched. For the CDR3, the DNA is TGTGCCAGCAGTCCAACAGGGGTCCGGGAGCAGTTCTTC. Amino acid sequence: CASSPTGVREQFF.

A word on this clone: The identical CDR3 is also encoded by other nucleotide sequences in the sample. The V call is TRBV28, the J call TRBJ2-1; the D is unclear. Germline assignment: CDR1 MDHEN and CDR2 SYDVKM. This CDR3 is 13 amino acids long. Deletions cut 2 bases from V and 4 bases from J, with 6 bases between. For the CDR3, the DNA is TGTGCCAGCAGTTTAGGCCTGTACAATGAGCAGTTCTTC. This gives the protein CASSLGLYNEQFF.

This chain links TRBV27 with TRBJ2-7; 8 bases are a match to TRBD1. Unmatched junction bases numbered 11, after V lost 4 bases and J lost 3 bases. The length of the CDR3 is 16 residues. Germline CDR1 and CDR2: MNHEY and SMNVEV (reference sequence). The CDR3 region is CASSSPRQGSHYEQYF. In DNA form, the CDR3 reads TGTGCCAGCAGTTCACCCCGACAGGGGTCGCACTACGAGCAGTACTTC.